A single sample gave rise to the 22 T cell receptor beta chains below, sequenced in a study of brain metastases from non-small cell lung cancer. The protocol was immunoSEQ multiplex PCR, while the TCRdb copy is restricted to in-frame clones and leaves out a portion. The repertoire has some 1,300 clones, around 85% of them found once; the top ten carry approximately 10%. Sequences were obtained from tissue from a brain metastasis. Source of these receptors: a donor aged 40 or over with non-small cell lung cancer.

This CDR3 reads CASSQQGGIGNQPQHF. As DNA, the CDR3 is TGTGCCAGCTCGCAACAGGGGGGAATAGGTAATCAGCCCCAGCATTTT. The chain employs TRBV18 and TRBJ1-5; 8 positions match TRBD1. Germline trimming cut 6 bases from V and 4 bases from J; bases unmatched to any gene: 11. Germline V gene data show CDR1 as KGHSH and CDR2 as LQKENI. The CDR3 has 16 residues.

J is TRBJ2-7 and V is TRBV4-2; D is possibly TRBD1 (5 bases). Looked up from germline, CDR1 is LGHNA and CDR2 is YNFKEQ. The V and J ends lost 0 bases and 6 bases respectively, with 15 bases between them. The CDR3 contains 15 residues. The CDR3 reads CASSQDHRVDSEQYF. In nucleotides, the CDR3 is TGTGCCAGCAGCCAAGATCATAGGGTCGACAGCGAGCAGTACTTC.

V is TRBV25-1 and J is TRBJ2-7, with a possible D match to TRBD1 (5 bases). Trimming shortened V by 6 bases and J by 7 bases, and 16 bases separated the two germline ends. The CDR3 has 13 residues. CDR1 and CDR2 from the germline V gene are MGHDK and SYGVNS. The CDR3: CASRPNIRGEQYF. CDR3 DNA: TGTGCCAGCAGACCCAACATTAGGGGTGAGCAGTACTTC.

The chain has TRBV4-2 and TRBJ2-7; D is unclear. The CDR3 runs to 12 residues. Per the germline V gene, CDR1 is LGHNA and CDR2 is YNFKEQ. Trimming took off 0 bases at V and 4 bases at J, with 4 bases between the two ends. The CDR3 loop is CASSQDSYEQYF. DNA of the CDR3: TGTGCCAGCAGCCAAGATAGTTACGAGCAGTACTTC.

The genes are TRBV6-5 and TRBJ1-2, with 9 nucleotides matching TRBD1. The V gene's germline CDR1 is MNHEY and CDR2 SVGAGI. The CDR3 is 13 residues long. Trimming at V came to 5 bases and at J to 6 bases, leaving 4 bases not matched to a gene. This CDR3 is CASSIRTGDGYTF. The CDR3 DNA sequence: TGTGCCAGCAGTATCCGGACAGGGGATGGCTACACCTTC.

In the case of this clone: One junction end disagrees with the germline gene, perhaps due to a read error. In the same sample, other DNA sequences code for this CDR3. The chain recombines TRBV11-2 with TRBJ1-2; TRBD1 matches 7 bases. This CDR3 is built from 15 residues. Germline lookup yields CDR1 SGHAT and CDR2 FQNNGV. CDR3 DNA sequence: TGTGCCAGCAGTTACCTTGACAGGGTCAACTATGGCTACACCTTT. This translates into CASSYLDRVNYGYTF.

A single count supports this clone. At one of its ends the junction is not consistent with the germline gene, which may arise from a read error. This rearrangement joins TRBV3-1 (or the pseudogene TRBV3-2) to TRBJ2-1; possible D gene TRBD2, 5 bases. Germline loops: CDR1 LGHDT, CDR2 YNNKEL (reference sequence). The CDR3 has 14 residues. The CDR3 bases are TGTGTCAGCAGCCATGGACTTTCCTACAATGAGCAGTTCTTC. Its protein product is CVSSHGLSYNEQFF.

This chain links TRBV6-5 with TRBJ2-7; D is uncertain. Trimming removed 7 bases at V and 1 base at J, with 11 bases between. Per germline, CDR1 MNHEY and CDR2 SVGAGI. This CDR3 spans 13 amino acids. CDR3 amino acids: CASKGTPSYEQYF. The CDR3 DNA reads TGTGCCAGCAAAGGAACTCCTTCCTACGAGCAGTACTTC.

The gene calls are TRBV29-1 and TRBJ2-1, with D possibly being TRBD2 (5 bases). Between the trimmed V and J ends, which lost 6 bases and 8 bases, there was a span of 14 bases. CDR3 size: 12 residues. The germline CDR1 and CDR2 sequences are SQVTM and ANQGSEA. This CDR3 is CSVGPRDDEQFF. The CDR3 DNA sequence: TGCAGCGTCGGCCCCCGGGATGATGAGCAGTTCTTC.

V is TRBV19 and J is TRBJ1-2; 9 bases fit TRBD1. Germline V gene data show CDR1 as LNHDA and CDR2 as SQIVND (reference sequence). The CDR3 extends over 15 amino acids. The trim removed 5 bases at V and 8 bases at J, leaving 12 bases unmatched. The CDR3 region is CASSPRDRVLSGYTF. CDR3 nucleotides: TGTGCCAGTAGTCCCAGGGACAGGGTGTTGTCCGGCTACACCTTC.

The chain combines TRBV4-1 with TRBJ2-5; D could derive from TRBD1 or TRBD2 (5 bases each). The CDR3 covers 17 residues. CDR1 and CDR2 (germline): MGHRA, YSYEKL. V was clipped by 0 bases and J by 3 bases, with 17 bases between them. The CDR3 nucleotides read TGCGCCAGCAGCCAAGATTGGTCGGGCAGGGAGAAAGAGACCCAGTACTTC. It codes for CASSQDWSGREKETQYF.

The chain carries TRBV19 and TRBJ2-3; D is perhaps TRBD2 (5 bases). The CDR3 has 16 residues. Trimming stripped 2 bases from V and 6 bases from J, with 18 bases between. Germline lookup yields CDR1 LNHDA and CDR2 SQIVND (reference sequence). CDR3 nucleotide sequence: TGTGCCAGTAGTATAAGGCCCAGCGGAGCTTCGGATACGCAGTATTTT. As protein: CASSIRPSGASDTQYF.

The genes are TRBV2 and TRBJ2-5, with a possible D match to TRBD2 (5 bases). This CDR3 has 12 amino acids. The V end lost 8 bases, the J end lost 3 bases, and 10 bases lay between the germline ends. Germline CDR1 and CDR2: SNHLY and FYNNEI. The DNA for the CDR3 is TGTGCCAGCTCGGAGGTCGAAGAGACCCAGTACTTC. Protein: CASSEVEETQYF.

This chain uses TRBV7-3 with TRBJ2-1, with a weak D call TRBD2 (5 bases). Germline lookup yields CDR1 SGHTA and CDR2 FQGTGA. Trimming shortened V by 2 bases and J by 9 bases, and 8 bases separated the two germline ends. The CDR3 has 12 residues. CDR3 sequence: CASSLGGGEQFF. The CDR3 DNA reads as TGTGCCAGCAGCTTAGGAGGAGGTGAGCAGTTCTTC.

The V and J genes are TRBV6-5 and TRBJ2-1, with TRBD1 matching 9 bases. CDR1 and CDR2 from the germline V gene are MNHEY and SVGAGI. V lost 8 bases to trimming and J lost 7 bases; unmatched junction nucleotides: 12. The CDR3 consists of 15 residues. The CDR3 sequence is CASSPGTGFTNEQFF. The DNA for the CDR3 is TGTGCCAGCTCCCCCGGGACAGGGTTCACGAATGAGCAGTTCTTC.

In its sample, this clone was seen once. The CDR3, as DNA: TGTGCCAGCAGGAGGGATGCTTCCTCTAACACCATATATTTT. Protein: CASRRDASSNTIYF. The rearrangement uses TRBV6-4 and TRBJ1-3; D is unresolved. V was cut by 6 bases and J by 7 bases, with 16 bases left in between. CDR1 is MRHNA and CDR2 is SNTAGT in the germline V gene. This CDR3 contains 14 residues.

This rearrangement joins TRBV30 to TRBJ1-1, with D uncertain. V was clipped by 0 bases and J by 3 bases, with 8 bases between them. Per germline, CDR1 GTSNPN and CDR2 SVGIG (reference sequence). The CDR3 sequence is 13 residues long. The chain's CDR3 is CAWSVKLDTEAFF. DNA for the CDR3: TGTGCCTGGAGTGTGAAACTGGACACTGAAGCTTTCTTT.

The chain links TRBV7-2 to TRBJ2-5, with 9 bases identical to TRBD1. The CDR3 is 14 amino acids. The junction had 5 bases not matched to a gene; V was cut back by 5 bases and J by 4 bases. From germline, CDR1 is SGHTA and CDR2 FQGNSA. CDR3 region: CASSRDRDGETQYF. Here the CDR3 DNA reads TGTGCCAGCAGCCGGGACAGGGACGGAGAGACCCAGTACTTC.

The rearrangement links TRBV7-9 to TRBJ1-1; D is ambiguous. Trimming removed 5 bases from V and 2 bases from J, with 9 bases in between. This CDR3 region has 13 residues. The V gene's germline CDR1 is SEHNR and CDR2 FQNEAQ (reference sequence). The CDR3: CASSQDRNTEAFF. CDR3 DNA sequence: TGTGCCAGCAGCCAAGACCGTAACACTGAAGCTTTCTTT.

This chain connects TRBV13 to TRBJ2-7, with 7 bases identical to TRBD1. V shed 2 bases, J shed 5 bases, and the junction held 9 bases outside the gene matches. CDR1 is PRHDT, CDR2 FYEKMQ, per germline (reference sequence). This CDR3 is built from 15 residues. The CDR3 nucleotides read TGTGCCAGCAGCTTAAAAGTAGACAGGGTCCACGAGCAGTACTTC. This translates into CASSLKVDRVHEQYF.

The rearrangement uses TRBV5-1 and TRBJ2-5; TRBD2 matches 7 bases. This CDR3 is built from 14 residues. Unmatched junction bases numbered 4, after V lost 2 bases and J lost 3 bases. In germline, CDR1 is SGHRS, CDR2 YFSETQ. The CDR3 DNA follows: TGCGCCAGCAGCTTCACTAGCGTGAAAGAGACCCAGTACTTC. It translates to CASSFTSVKETQYF.

This chain joins TRBV7-2 and TRBJ2-5; no reliable D call. V was trimmed by 3 bases and J by 2 bases, leaving 10 bases between them. Germline V gene sequence: CDR1 SGHTA, CDR2 FQGNSA. This CDR3 has 14 amino acids. The CDR3 here is CASSLRRSQETQYF. The CDR3 DNA sequence: TGTGCCAGCAGCTTGAGACGTTCGCAAGAGACCCAGTACTTC.